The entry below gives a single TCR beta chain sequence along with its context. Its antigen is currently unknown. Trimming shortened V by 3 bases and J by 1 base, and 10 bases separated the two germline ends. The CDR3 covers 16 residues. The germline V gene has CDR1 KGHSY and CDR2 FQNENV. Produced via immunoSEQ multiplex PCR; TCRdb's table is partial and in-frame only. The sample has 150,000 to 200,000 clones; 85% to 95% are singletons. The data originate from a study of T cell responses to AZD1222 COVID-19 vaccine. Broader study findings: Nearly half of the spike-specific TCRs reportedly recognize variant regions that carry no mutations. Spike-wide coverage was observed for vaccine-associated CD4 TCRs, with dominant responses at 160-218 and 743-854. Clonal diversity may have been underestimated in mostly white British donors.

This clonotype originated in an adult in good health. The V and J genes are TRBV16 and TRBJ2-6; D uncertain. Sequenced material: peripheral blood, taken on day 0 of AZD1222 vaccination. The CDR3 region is CASSHTDGSGANVLTF. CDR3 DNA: TGTGCCAGCAGCCACACGGATGGGTCTGGGGCCAACGTCCTGACTTTC.